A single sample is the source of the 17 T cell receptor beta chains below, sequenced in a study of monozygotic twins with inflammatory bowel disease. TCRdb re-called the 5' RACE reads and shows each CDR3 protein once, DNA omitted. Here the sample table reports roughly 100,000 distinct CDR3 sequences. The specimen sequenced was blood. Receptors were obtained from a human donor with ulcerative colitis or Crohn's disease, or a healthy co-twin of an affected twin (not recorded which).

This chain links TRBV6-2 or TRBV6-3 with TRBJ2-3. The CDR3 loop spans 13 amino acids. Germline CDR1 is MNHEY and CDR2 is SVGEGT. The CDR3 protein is CASSLTSTDTQYF.

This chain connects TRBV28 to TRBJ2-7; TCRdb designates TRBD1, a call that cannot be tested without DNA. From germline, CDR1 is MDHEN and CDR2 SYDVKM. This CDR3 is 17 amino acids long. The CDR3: CASSFTTYRQPGHEQYF.

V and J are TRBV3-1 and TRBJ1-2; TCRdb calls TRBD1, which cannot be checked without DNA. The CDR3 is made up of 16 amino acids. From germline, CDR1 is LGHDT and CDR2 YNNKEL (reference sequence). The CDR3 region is CASSPIETGLNYGYTF.

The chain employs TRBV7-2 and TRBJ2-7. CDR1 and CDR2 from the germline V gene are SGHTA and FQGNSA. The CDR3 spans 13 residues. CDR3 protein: CASSRQDSYEQYF.

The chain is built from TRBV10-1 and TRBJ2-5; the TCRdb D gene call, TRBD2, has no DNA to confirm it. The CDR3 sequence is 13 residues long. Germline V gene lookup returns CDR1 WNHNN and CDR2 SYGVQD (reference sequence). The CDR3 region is CASSGGTMETQYF.

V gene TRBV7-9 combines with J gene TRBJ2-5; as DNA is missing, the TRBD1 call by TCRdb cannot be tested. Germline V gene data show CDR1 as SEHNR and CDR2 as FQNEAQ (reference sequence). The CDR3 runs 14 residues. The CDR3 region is CASRWDRGGLTQYF.

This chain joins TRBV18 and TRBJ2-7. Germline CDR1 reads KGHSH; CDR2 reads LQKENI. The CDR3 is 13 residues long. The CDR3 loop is CASSPPRLYEQYF.

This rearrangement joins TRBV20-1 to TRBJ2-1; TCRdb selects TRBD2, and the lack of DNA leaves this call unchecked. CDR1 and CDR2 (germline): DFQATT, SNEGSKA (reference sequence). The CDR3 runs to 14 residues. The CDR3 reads CSARLAGGPNEQFF.

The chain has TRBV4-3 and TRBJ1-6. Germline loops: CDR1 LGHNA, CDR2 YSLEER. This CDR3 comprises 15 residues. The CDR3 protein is CASSQDGQANSPLHF.

The CDR3 region is CASSLPRGRNTEAFF. The genes are TRBV7-8 and TRBJ1-1. This CDR3 has 15 amino acids. Germline V gives CDR1 SGHVS, CDR2 FQNEAQ.

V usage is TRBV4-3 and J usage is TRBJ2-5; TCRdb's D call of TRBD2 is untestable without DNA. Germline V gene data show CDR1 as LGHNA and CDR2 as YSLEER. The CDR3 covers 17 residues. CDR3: CASSQVGGGRAGETQYF.

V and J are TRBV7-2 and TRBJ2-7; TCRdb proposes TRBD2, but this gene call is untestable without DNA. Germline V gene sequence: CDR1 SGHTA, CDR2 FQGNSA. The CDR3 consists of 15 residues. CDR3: CASSPPSGRGYEQYF.

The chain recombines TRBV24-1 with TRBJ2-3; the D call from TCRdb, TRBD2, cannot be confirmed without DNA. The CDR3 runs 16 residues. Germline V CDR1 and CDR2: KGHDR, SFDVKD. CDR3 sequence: CATRPGTSGRTDTQYF.

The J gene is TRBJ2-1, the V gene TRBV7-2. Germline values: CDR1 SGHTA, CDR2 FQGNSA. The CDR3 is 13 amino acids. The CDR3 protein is CASSLIRYNEQFF.

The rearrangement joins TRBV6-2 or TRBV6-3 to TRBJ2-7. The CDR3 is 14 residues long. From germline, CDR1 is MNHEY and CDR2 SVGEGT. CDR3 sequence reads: CASRLIYEASEQYF.

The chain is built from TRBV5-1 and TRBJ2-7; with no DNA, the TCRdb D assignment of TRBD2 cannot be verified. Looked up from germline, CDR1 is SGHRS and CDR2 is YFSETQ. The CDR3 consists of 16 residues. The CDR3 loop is CASSLELAGPGYEQYF. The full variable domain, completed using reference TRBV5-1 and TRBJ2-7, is KAGVTQTPRYLIKTRGQQVTLSCSPISGHRSVSWYQQTPGQGLQFLFEYFSETQRNKGNFPGRFSGRQFSNSRSEMNVSTLELGDSALYLCASSLELAGPGYEQYFGPGTRLTVT.

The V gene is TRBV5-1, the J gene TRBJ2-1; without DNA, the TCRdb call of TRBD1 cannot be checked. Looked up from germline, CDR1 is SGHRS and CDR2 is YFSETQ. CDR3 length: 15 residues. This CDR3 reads CASSPPERGNNEQFF.